These 10 T cell receptor beta chains share one sample of origin, sequenced in a study of blood T cells in healthy people across ages (dated by TCRdb to about 2015). Library preparation was by 5' RACE. The sequencer listed for this sample is Illumina HiSeq 2500. The second PCR ran for roughly 7 to 11 cycles and used a J-beta primer mix along with a sample-barcoded 5' primer. The public reads were reanalyzed by TCRdb: fastp trimming at Q25, MiXCR alignment, in-frame beta chains only. CDR3 protein sequences are deduplicated, and each keeps its most common genes and DNA. The sample profile shows around 800,000 distinct CDR3 sequences; roughly 26% of them were found once. Of the sample, less than 3.5% is held by the ten largest clones. These data also formed part of another study, on T cells of mothers and their children.

The specimen was blood. The source is a boy between 10 and 17 years old in good health.

This clonotype was picked up a small number of times. V and J are TRBV12-3 or TRBV12-4 and TRBJ2-6, with D perhaps matching TRBD2 (5 bases). Trimming stripped 7 bases from V and 2 bases from J, with 12 bases between. The CDR3 extends over 15 amino acids. DNA for the CDR3: TGTGCCAGCACGAAGGGAGTGGCTGGGGCCAACGTCCTGACTTTC. Encoded protein: CASTKGVAGANVLTF.

The chain recombines TRBV29-1 with TRBJ2-1; D unresolved. The CDR3 loop spans 15 amino acids. The V gene's germline CDR1 is SQVTM and CDR2 ANQGSEA. V was clipped by 5 bases and J by 0 bases, with 14 bases between them. The CDR3 DNA sequence: TGCAGCGTTAGAAGGGCGGATAGCTCCTACAATGAGCAGTTCTTC. This gives the protein CSVRRADSSYNEQFF.

In this sample, this clonotype turned up a few times. The chain combines TRBV5-1 with TRBJ2-1; no clear D gene. V dropped 4 bases and J dropped 0 bases, with 8 bases sitting between them. The germline V gene encodes CDR1 SGHRS and CDR2 YFSETQ. The CDR3 sequence is 14 residues long. The CDR3 reads CASSGQNSYNEQFF. The CDR3 DNA is TGCGCCAGCAGCGGCCAGAACTCCTACAATGAGCAGTTCTTC.

This clonotype was recorded a few times. This chain connects TRBV6-6 to TRBJ1-4, with D tentatively TRBD1 (6 bases). Germline CDR1 reads MNHNY; CDR2 reads SVGAGI (reference sequence). Trimming stripped 11 bases from V and 8 bases from J, with 18 bases between. The length of the CDR3 is 13 residues. The CDR3 DNA reads TGTGCCTCGACCCGGGGGGCGGGGGAAAAACTGTTTTTT. Amino acids: CASTRGAGEKLFF.

This clonotype appeared a few times. The V and J genes are TRBV11-1 and TRBJ2-2; the match to TRBD2 covers 7 bases. The V and J ends lost 5 bases and 3 bases, in that order; junction bases with no gene match: 3. This CDR3 is built from 14 residues. Germline loops: CDR1 SGHAT, CDR2 FQDESV (reference sequence). The CDR3 coding sequence is TGTGCCAGCAGCCCCGGGGGGTACACCGGGGAGCTGTTTTTT. Translation gives CASSPGGYTGELFF.

The chain couples TRBV11-2 to TRBJ2-7, with D maybe TRBD1 (6 bases). This CDR3 is 17 amino acids long. V lost 3 bases to trimming and J lost 2 bases, with 20 bases between them. The germline gives CDR1 SGHAT, CDR2 FQNNGV. As DNA, the CDR3 is TGTGCCAGCAGCTTGCAACCGGGACACATCCCCACCTACGAGCAGTACTTC. Translating it yields CASSLQPGHIPTYEQYF.

This chain connects TRBV5-1 to TRBJ1-1; TRBD1 aligns across 11 bases. The germline gives CDR1 SGHRS, CDR2 YFSETQ. The CDR3 is made up of 15 amino acids. V shed 2 bases and J 3 bases; nucleotides not matched to a gene: 3. Here the CDR3 DNA reads TGCGCCAGCAGCTTAGGGACAGGGGGGGACACTGAAGCTTTCTTT. As protein: CASSLGTGGDTEAFF.

The CDR3 spells CASKQGGDLNEQFF. CDR3 nucleotides: TGTGCCAGCAAACAGGGGGGTGATTTAAATGAGCAGTTCTTC. V is TRBV7-2 and J is TRBJ2-1; 8 nucleotides align to TRBD1. Germline V gene sequence: CDR1 SGHTA, CDR2 FQGNSA. Losses at the gene ends were 7 bases for V and 7 bases for J; bases not matched to a gene: 9. The CDR3 loop spans 14 amino acids.

This clonotype was observed a handful of times. This chain uses TRBV27 with TRBJ1-4; D may be TRBD1 (5 bases). In germline, CDR1 is MNHEY, CDR2 SMNVEV (reference sequence). The CDR3 has 14 residues. V lost 5 bases and J 4 bases, leaving 11 bases between the germline ends. DNA of the CDR3: TGTGCCAGCAGTCGTGACAGACATAATGAAAAACTGTTTTTT. This encodes CASSRDRHNEKLFF.

This clonotype was counted between two and nine times. The chain is built from TRBV10-2 and TRBJ2-7, with TRBD1 matching 8 bases. The CDR3 covers 14 residues. Germline values: CDR1 WSHSY, CDR2 SAAADI. Losses at the gene ends were 3 bases for V and 6 bases for J; bases not matched to a gene: 7. CDR3 sequence reads: CASSEEGQGREQYF. CDR3 DNA sequence: TGCGCCAGCAGTGAAGAAGGACAGGGTCGCGAGCAGTACTTC.